What follows are 21 T cell receptor beta chains derived from one specimen sequenced in a study of blood T cell repertoires in COVID-19 (dated by TCRdb to the early 2020s). Receptor libraries were prepared by the immunoSEQ multiplex PCR assay. Held by TCRdb, this immuneACCESS table contains in-frame sequences only and omits some clones. Under half of the omission traces to an unresolved V gene where checked; the cause of the rest is unknown. The sample has around 200,000 clones on record, more than 70% of them singletons. Around a sixth of the sample is in the top ten clones. Sequences were obtained from peripheral blood. These receptors were taken from a person aged 65 to 85 with COVID-19, enrolled during active disease.

The J gene is TRBJ2-5, the V gene TRBV9, with 11 bases identical to TRBD2. Germline-derived CDR1 and CDR2 are SGDLS and YYNGEE. J lost 5 bases, V lost 3 bases, and 9 bases had no gene match. This CDR3 contains 16 residues. The CDR3, as DNA: TGTGCCAGCAGCGCCGGGACTAGCGGACTGGAGGAGACCCAGTACTTC. It encodes CASSAGTSGLEETQYF.

In its sample, this clone was seen once. The rearrangement uses TRBV3-1 (or the pseudogene TRBV3-2) and TRBJ2-5; 7 nucleotides agree with TRBD1. CDR3 length: 13 residues. The V and J ends lost 0 bases and 7 bases, in that order; junction bases with no gene match: 2. CDR1 LGHDT and CDR2 YNNKEL come from the germline V gene (reference sequence). The CDR3 DNA is TGTGCCAGCAGCCAAGATGCAGGGGGGACCCAGTACTTC. Protein product: CASSQDAGGTQYF.

V gene TRBV18 combines with J gene TRBJ1-5; D ambiguous. CDR1 is KGHSH, CDR2 LQKENI, per germline. The V end was cut by 4 bases, the J end by 5 bases, with 12 bases between. The CDR3 covers 14 residues. The CDR3 reads CASSHRESDQPQHF. CDR3 nucleotides: TGTGCCAGCTCACACCGGGAATCCGATCAGCCCCAGCATTTT. The whole variable domain, filled in from reference TRBV18 and TRBJ1-5, reads NAGVMQNPRHLVRRRGQEARLRCSPMKGHSHVYWYRQLPEEGLKFMVYLQKENIIDESGMPKERFSAEFPKEGPSILRIQQVVRGDSAAYFCASSHRESDQPQHFGDGTRLSIL.

The chain recombines TRBV18 with TRBJ1-3, with unresolved D. Trimming left V 4 bases short and J 0 bases short, with 13 bases between. CDR3 size: 16 residues. Germline V gene lookup returns CDR1 KGHSH and CDR2 LQKENI. CDR3 sequence: CASSRAGSGSGNTIYF. CDR3 sequence (DNA): TGTGCCAGCTCACGTGCTGGGAGCGGCTCTGGAAACACCATATATTTT. Together with reference TRBV18 and TRBJ1-3, the CDR3 gives the full variable domain: NAGVMQNPRHLVRRRGQEARLRCSPMKGHSHVYWYRQLPEEGLKFMVYLQKENIIDESGMPKERFSAEFPKEGPSILRIQQVVRGDSAAYFCASSRAGSGSGNTIYFGEGSWLTVV.

A word on this clone: The junction does not match germline at one end; this may be a read error. The V call is TRBV7-2, the J call TRBJ2-2; TRBD1 might be the D (6 bases). Germline V gene sequence: CDR1 SGHTA, CDR2 FQGNSA. This CDR3 region has 15 residues. The CDR3 region is CASTLKGVYTGELFF. The CDR3 bases are TGTGCCAGCACCTTAAAGGGGGTTTACACCGGGGAGCTGTTTTTT.

This rearrangement joins TRBV19 to TRBJ1-3; 7 positions agree with TRBD1. This CDR3 has 16 residues. After removal of 3 bases from V and 4 bases from J, the junction contained 9 bases not matched to a gene. Germline values: CDR1 LNHDA, CDR2 SQIVND (reference sequence). Here the CDR3 reads CASSISEGARGNTIYF. The CDR3 DNA is TGTGCCAGTAGTATCTCCGAGGGGGCGAGAGGAAACACCATATATTTT.

The genes are TRBV7-2 and TRBJ1-5, with D possibly matching TRBD1 (5 bases). The germline V and J ends were trimmed by 5 bases and 1 base, with 18 bases remaining between them. The CDR3 is 17 amino acids. Germline lookup yields CDR1 SGHTA and CDR2 FQGNSA. The CDR3 protein is CASSPAGLTRSNQPQHF. DNA for the CDR3: TGTGCCAGCAGCCCCGCGGGGCTCACGAGGAGCAATCAGCCCCAGCATTTT.

This chain uses TRBV6-6 with TRBJ2-6; D is perhaps TRBD1 (6 bases). The CDR3 has 19 residues. V dropped 5 bases and J dropped 2 bases, with 22 bases sitting between them. The germline V gene has CDR1 MNHNY and CDR2 SVGAGI (reference sequence). The CDR3 DNA reads TGTGCCAGCAGTCAAATCATGATCAGGGGCTCGACTGGGGCCAACGTCCTGACTTTC. This gives the protein CASSQIMIRGSTGANVLTF.

The V and J genes are TRBV5-1 and TRBJ2-3, with 9 bases lining up with TRBD1. This CDR3 contains 15 residues. Per the germline V gene, CDR1 is SGHRS and CDR2 is YFSETQ. V shed 4 bases, J shed 3 bases, and the junction held 6 bases outside the gene matches. For the CDR3, the DNA is TGCGCCAGCAGCCCGGGACAGGGAGGGACAGATACGCAGTATTTT. Its translation: CASSPGQGGTDTQYF.

This rearrangement joins TRBV25-1 to TRBJ1-4, with no clear D. V dropped 5 bases and J dropped 6 bases, with 13 bases sitting between them. The germline V gene encodes CDR1 MGHDK and CDR2 SYGVNS. The CDR3 contains 14 residues. The CDR3: CASSRRGGDEKLFF. For the CDR3, the DNA is TGTGCCAGCAGTCGTCGGGGAGGTGATGAAAAACTGTTTTTT.

V gene TRBV11-2 combines with J gene TRBJ2-7; weak D call: TRBD1 (6 bases). CDR3 length: 15 amino acids. Germline loops: CDR1 SGHAT, CDR2 FQNNGV. Trimming took 1 base from V and 2 from J, leaving 12 bases between them. The CDR3 is CASSLGGPTAYEQYF. The CDR3 DNA sequence: TGTGCCAGCAGCTTAGGGGGGCCGACGGCCTACGAGCAGTACTTC.

This chain joins TRBV6-5 and TRBJ2-2; a possible D gene is TRBD2 (6 bases). The CDR3 covers 14 residues. Per the germline V gene, CDR1 is MNHEY and CDR2 is SVGAGI. V gave up 6 bases and J gave up 8 bases, with 16 bases separating them. The CDR3 nucleotides are TGTGCCAGCAGAGCCGGGACTTGGTCTGGGGAGCTGTTTTTT. Its translation is CASRAGTWSGELFF.

The genes are TRBV5-1 and TRBJ1-2; 7 bases align to TRBD1. Germline V gene data show CDR1 as SGHRS and CDR2 as YFSETQ. The CDR3 totals 14 residues. V was clipped by 2 bases and J by 6 bases; unmatched bases: 7. The CDR3 nucleotides are TGCGCCAGCAGCTTTGGCCAGGGGGTTGATGGCTACACCTTC. Its protein product is CASSFGQGVDGYTF.

The J gene is TRBJ2-1, the V gene TRBV19; no clear D gene. Trimming cost V 2 bases and J 9 bases, with 8 bases left between them. CDR1 LNHDA and CDR2 SQIVND come from the germline V gene (reference sequence). The CDR3 length is 12 residues. CDR3 residues: CASSITSVEQFF. CDR3 DNA: TGTGCCAGTAGTATAACCTCAGTTGAGCAGTTCTTC.

The chain uses TRBV7-9 and TRBJ1-3; TRBD1 matches 9 bases. The CDR3 has 15 residues. V was clipped by 6 bases and J by 2 bases; unmatched bases: 5. Germline V gene data show CDR1 as SEHNR and CDR2 as FQNEAQ (reference sequence). CDR3 nucleotides: TGTGCCAGCAGTTTACAGGGGGCCGCTGGAAACACCATATATTTT. Its protein product is CASSLQGAAGNTIYF.

J is TRBJ2-5 and V is TRBV7-7; D might be TRBD2 (6 bases). Germline CDR1 reads SSHAT; CDR2 reads FNYEAQ (reference sequence). The CDR3 is 14 amino acids. The V and J ends lost 5 bases and 4 bases respectively, with 14 bases between them. The CDR3 bases are TGTGCCAGCAGCCCCTCCGGACTATCAGAGACCCAGTACTTC. Translated, it gives CASSPSGLSETQYF.

This chain links TRBV3-1 (or the pseudogene TRBV3-2) with TRBJ2-3; D is perhaps TRBD1 (5 bases). With 5 bases removed from V and 2 bases from J, the gap between germline ends came to 14 bases. The germline gives CDR1 LGHDT, CDR2 YNNKEL (reference sequence). There are 15 residues in the CDR3. The CDR3 DNA sequence: TGTGCCAGCAGCAGGGGCCAGGATTACACAGATACGCAGTATTTT. Its translation is CASSRGQDYTDTQYF.

In this sample, this clone turned up a few times. The chain combines TRBV5-4 with TRBJ2-7, with D tentatively TRBD1 (6 bases). Trimming took 2 bases from V and 13 from J, leaving 16 bases between them. Germline values: CDR1 SGHNT, CDR2 YYREEE (reference sequence). The CDR3 runs 12 residues. As DNA, the CDR3 is TGTGCCAGCAGCTTTGGTGGGGACACCACCTACTTC. Amino acids: CASSFGGDTTYF.

This clone showed up just once. The V call is TRBV11-3, the J call TRBJ1-2, with D possibly matching TRBD1 (6 bases). V dropped 2 bases and J dropped 6 bases, with 13 bases sitting between them. CDR1 is SGHNT, CDR2 YENEEA, per germline. The CDR3 extends over 14 amino acids. CDR3 sequence reads: CASSLSQGPDGYTF. The CDR3, as DNA: TGTGCCAGCAGCTTATCTCAGGGGCCGGATGGCTACACCTTC. Using reference TRBV11-3 and TRBJ1-2 for the parts outside the CDR3, the full variable domain is EAGVVQSPRYKIIEKKQPVAFWCNPISGHNTLYWYLQNLGQGPELLIRYENEEAVDDSQLPKDRFSAERLKGVDSTLKIQPAELGDSAVYLCASSLSQGPDGYTFGSGTRLTVV.

The chain links TRBV6-2 or TRBV6-3 to TRBJ2-1; D not certain. CDR1 MNHEY and CDR2 SVGEGT come from the germline V gene. The CDR3 runs to 15 residues. The V end lost 2 bases, the J end lost 3 bases, and 11 bases lay between the germline ends. As DNA, the CDR3 is TGTGCCAGCAGTTACACCCCGACAAACTACAATGAGCAGTTCTTC. Amino acid sequence: CASSYTPTNYNEQFF.

The rearrangement uses TRBV28 and TRBJ1-1; D call uncertain. CDR3 length equals 12 residues. CDR1 and CDR2 from the germline V gene are MDHEN and SYDVKM. The germline V and J ends were trimmed by 4 bases and 4 bases, with 7 bases remaining between them. In DNA form, the CDR3 reads TGTGCCAGCAGTTCACAGTCCACTGAAGCTTTCTTT. Translated: CASSSQSTEAFF.